The TCR beta chain under discussion was sequenced for a study of T cell clonality in common variable immunodeficiency. Study results and caveats: Shared TCRbeta clones were fewer between CVID subjects than controls. Common variable immunodeficiency TCR beta sequences reportedly had fewer deletions and N-nucleotide insertions.

Its frequency marks this clone as medium-sized (0.01 to 0.1%). What it binds is unknown. The read comes to an end 3 residues before the CDR3 does, leaving the germline J gene to fill in the end. Germline CDR1 is SGHNT and CDR2 is YYREEE (reference sequence). The V end was cut by 3 bases, the J end by 1 base, with 14 bases between. The CDR3 contains 15 residues. No CVID subject was ill or on immunomodulatory drugs when sampled. Only in-frame clones appear in the TCRdb table, and some are missing; sequencing was by immunoSEQ multiplex PCR. Here the sample table reports 7,500 to 9,500 clones. Sequencing was carried out using peripheral blood mononuclear cells. V and J are TRBV5-4 and TRBJ2-7, with D maybe TRBD1 (6 bases). The TCR originated in a human donor with common variable immunodeficiency. Partial CDR3 DNA: TGTGCCAGCAGCTCGGATCAGGGGCCATCCTACGAG. Translation gives CASSSDQGPSYE. The whole CDR3 sequence is CASSSDQGPSYEQYF.